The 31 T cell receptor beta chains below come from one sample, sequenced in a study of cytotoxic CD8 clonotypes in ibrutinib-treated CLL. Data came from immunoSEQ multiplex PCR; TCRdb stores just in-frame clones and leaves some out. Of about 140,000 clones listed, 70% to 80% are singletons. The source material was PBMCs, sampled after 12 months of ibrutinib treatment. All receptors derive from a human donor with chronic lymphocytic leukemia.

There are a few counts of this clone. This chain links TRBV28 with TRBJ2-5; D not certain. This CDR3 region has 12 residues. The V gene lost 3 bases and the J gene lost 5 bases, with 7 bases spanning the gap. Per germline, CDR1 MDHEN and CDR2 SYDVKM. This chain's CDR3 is CASSFFRETQYF. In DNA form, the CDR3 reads TGTGCCAGCAGTTTCTTCCGGGAGACCCAGTACTTC.

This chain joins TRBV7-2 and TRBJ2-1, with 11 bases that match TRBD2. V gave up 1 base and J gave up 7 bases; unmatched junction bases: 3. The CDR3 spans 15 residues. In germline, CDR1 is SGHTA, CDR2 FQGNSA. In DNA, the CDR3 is TGTGCCAGCAGCTTAGTAGCGGGAGGGCTTAATGAGCAGTTCTTC. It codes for CASSLVAGGLNEQFF.

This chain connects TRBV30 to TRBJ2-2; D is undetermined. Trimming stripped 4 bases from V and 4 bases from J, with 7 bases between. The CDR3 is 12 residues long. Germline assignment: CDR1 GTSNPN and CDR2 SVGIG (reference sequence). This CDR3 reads CAWNGGTGELFF. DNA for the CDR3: TGTGCCTGGAACGGTGGCACCGGGGAGCTGTTTTTT.

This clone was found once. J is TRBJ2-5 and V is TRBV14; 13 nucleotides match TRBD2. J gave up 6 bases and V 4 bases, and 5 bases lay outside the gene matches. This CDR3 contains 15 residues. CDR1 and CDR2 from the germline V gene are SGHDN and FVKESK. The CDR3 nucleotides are TGTGCCAGCAGCCCCCGGACTAGCGGGGGACAGACCCAGTACTTC. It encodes CASSPRTSGGQTQYF. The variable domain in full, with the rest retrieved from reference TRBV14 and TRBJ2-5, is EAGVTQFPSHSVIEKGQTVTLRCDPISGHDNLYWYRRVMGKEIKFLLHFVKESKQDESGMPNNRFLAERTGGTYSTLKVQPAELEDSGVYFCASSPRTSGGQTQYFGPGTRLLVL.

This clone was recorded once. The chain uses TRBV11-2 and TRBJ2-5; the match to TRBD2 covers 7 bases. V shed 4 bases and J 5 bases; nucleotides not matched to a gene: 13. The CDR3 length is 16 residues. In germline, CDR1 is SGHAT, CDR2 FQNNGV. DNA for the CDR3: TGTGCCAGCAGCTCTAGCGGCCAACTCGAATGGGAGACCCAGTACTTC. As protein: CASSSSGQLEWETQYF.

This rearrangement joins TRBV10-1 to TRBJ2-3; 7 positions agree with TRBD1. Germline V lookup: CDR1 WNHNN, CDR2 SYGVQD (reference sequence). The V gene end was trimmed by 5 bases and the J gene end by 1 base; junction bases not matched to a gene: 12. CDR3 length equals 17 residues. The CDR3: CASSLGQKNGGTDTQYF. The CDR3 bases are TGCGCCAGCAGTTTGGGACAGAAGAACGGGGGCACAGATACGCAGTATTTT.

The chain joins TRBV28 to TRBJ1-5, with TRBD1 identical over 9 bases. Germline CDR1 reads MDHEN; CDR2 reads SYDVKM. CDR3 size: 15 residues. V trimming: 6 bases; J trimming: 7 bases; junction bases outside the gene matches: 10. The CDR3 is CASSQGQGSVQPQHF. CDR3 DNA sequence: TGTGCCAGCAGCCAGGGACAGGGATCCGTCCAGCCCCAGCATTTT.

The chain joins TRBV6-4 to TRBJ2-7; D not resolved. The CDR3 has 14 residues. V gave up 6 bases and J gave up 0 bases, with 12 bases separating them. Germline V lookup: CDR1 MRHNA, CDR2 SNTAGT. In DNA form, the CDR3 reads TGTGCCAGCAGAGAGACGCCGAGCTCCTACGAGCAGTACTTC. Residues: CASRETPSSYEQYF.

CDR3 sequence reads: CAWSVLRGNYGYTF. The DNA for the CDR3 is TGTGCCTGGAGTGTACTTCGAGGTAACTATGGCTACACCTTC. The V and J genes are TRBV30 and TRBJ1-2; no reliable D call. Between the trimmed V and J ends, which lost 0 bases and 1 base, there was a span of 9 bases. The CDR3 has 14 residues. Germline V gene sequence: CDR1 GTSNPN, CDR2 SVGIG (reference sequence).

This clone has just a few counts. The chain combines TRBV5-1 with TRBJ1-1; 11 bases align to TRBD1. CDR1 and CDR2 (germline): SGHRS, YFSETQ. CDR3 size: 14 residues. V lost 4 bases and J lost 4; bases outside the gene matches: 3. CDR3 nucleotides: TGCGCCAGCAGCGCGGGACAGGGGGGCACTGAAGCTTTCTTT. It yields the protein CASSAGQGGTEAFF. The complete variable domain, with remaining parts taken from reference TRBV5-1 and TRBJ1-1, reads KAGVTQTPRYLIKTRGQQVTLSCSPISGHRSVSWYQQTPGQGLQFLFEYFSETQRNKGNFPGRFSGRQFSNSRSEMNVSTLELGDSALYLCASSAGQGGTEAFFGQGTRLTVV.

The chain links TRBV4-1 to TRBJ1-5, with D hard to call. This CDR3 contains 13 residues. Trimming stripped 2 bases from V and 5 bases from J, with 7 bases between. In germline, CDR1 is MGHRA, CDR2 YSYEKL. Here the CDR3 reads CASSQSRYQPQHF. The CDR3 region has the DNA TGCGCCAGCAGCCAATCACGTTATCAGCCCCAGCATTTT.

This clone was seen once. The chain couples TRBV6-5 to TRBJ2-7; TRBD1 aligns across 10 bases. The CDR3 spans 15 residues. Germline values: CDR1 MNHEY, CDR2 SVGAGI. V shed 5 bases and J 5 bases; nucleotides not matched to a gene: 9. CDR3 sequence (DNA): TGTGCCAGCAGTGCGGGGACAGGGGTATCCCACGAGCAGTACTTC. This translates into CASSAGTGVSHEQYF.

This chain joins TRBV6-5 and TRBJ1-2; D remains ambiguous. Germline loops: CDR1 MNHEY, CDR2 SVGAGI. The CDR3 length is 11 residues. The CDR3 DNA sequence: TGTGCGATCCCGTCTAACTATGGCTACACCTTC. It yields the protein CAIPSNYGYTF.

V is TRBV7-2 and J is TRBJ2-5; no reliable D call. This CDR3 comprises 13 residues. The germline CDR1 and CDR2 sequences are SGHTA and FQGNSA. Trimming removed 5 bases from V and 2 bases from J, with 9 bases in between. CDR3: CASSRRIQETQYF. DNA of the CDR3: TGTGCCAGCAGCCGCCGGATACAAGAGACCCAGTACTTC. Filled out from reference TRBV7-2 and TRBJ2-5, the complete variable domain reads GAGVSQSPSNKVTEKGKDVELRCDPISGHTALYWYRQSLGQGLEFLIYFQGNSAPDKSGLPSDRFSAERTGGSVSTLTIQRTQQEDSAVYLCASSRRIQETQYFGPGTRLLVL.

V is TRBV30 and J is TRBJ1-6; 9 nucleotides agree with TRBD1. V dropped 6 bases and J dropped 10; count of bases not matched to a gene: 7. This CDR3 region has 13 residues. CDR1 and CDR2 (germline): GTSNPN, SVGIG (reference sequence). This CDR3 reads CACKQGAGSPLHF. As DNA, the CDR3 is TGTGCCTGCAAACAGGGGGCAGGGTCACCCCTCCACTTT.

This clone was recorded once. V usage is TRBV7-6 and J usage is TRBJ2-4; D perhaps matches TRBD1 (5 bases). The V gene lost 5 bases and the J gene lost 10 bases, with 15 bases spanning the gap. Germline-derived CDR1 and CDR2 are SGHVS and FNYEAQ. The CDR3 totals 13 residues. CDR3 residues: CASSLDSLGIQYF. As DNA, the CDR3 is TGTGCCAGCAGCCTTGACAGTTTGGGAATTCAGTACTTC.

The CDR3 sequence is CASSLSGGTSYEQYF. The CDR3 region has the DNA TGCGCCAGCAGCTTGTCGGGGGGGACCTCGTACGAGCAGTACTTC. This chain links TRBV5-1 with TRBJ2-7; TRBD2 matches at 8 bases. Germline V gene data show CDR1 as SGHRS and CDR2 as YFSETQ. The CDR3 runs to 15 residues. Germline trimming cut 1 base from V and 4 bases from J; bases unmatched to any gene: 7.

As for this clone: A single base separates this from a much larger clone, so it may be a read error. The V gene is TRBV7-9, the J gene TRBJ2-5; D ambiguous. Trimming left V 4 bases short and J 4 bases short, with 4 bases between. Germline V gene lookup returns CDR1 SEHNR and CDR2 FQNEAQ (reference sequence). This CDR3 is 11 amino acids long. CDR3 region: CASSSGETQYF. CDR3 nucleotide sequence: TGTGCCAGCAGCTCAGGAGAGACCCAGTACTTC.

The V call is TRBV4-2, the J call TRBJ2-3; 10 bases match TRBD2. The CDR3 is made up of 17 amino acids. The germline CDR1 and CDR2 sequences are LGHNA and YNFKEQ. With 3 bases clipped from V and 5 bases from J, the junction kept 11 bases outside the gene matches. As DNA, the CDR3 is TGTGCCAGCAGCCACAGCGGGAGGGCCTTCTTTGGAGATACGCAGTATTTT. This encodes CASSHSGRAFFGDTQYF.

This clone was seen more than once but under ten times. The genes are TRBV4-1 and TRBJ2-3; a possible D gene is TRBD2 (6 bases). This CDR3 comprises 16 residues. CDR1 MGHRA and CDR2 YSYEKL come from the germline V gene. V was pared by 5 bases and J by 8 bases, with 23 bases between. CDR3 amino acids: CASSLDWSGVSGTQYF. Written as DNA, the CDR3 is TGCGCCAGCAGCTTAGACTGGTCGGGAGTTAGTGGTACGCAGTATTTT.

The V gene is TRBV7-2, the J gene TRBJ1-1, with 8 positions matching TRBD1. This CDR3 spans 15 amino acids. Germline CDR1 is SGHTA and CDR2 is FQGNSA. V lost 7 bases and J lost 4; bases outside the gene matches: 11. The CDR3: CASTGTGSLPTEAFF. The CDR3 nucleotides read TGTGCCAGCACCGGGACAGGCAGTCTCCCCACTGAAGCTTTCTTT.

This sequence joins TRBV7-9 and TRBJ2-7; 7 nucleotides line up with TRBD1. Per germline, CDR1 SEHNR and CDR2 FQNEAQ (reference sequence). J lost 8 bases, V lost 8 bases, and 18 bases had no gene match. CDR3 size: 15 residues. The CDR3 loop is CASVNRDSLITQQYF. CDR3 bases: TGTGCCAGCGTGAACCGGGACAGCCTAATTACGCAGCAGTACTTC.

Written as DNA, the CDR3 is TGTGCCAGCAGCTTAGATCAAAGGGGGCAGCCCCAGCATTTT. Translated: CASSLDQRGQPQHF. The V and J genes are TRBV7-9 and TRBJ1-5; tentatively, D is TRBD1 (6 bases). Per the germline V gene, CDR1 is SEHNR and CDR2 is FQNEAQ (reference sequence). With 1 base removed from V and 7 bases from J, the gap between germline ends came to 11 bases. CDR3 length: 14 residues.

The CDR3 DNA is TGCGCCAGCAGCCCCAGTAGCCGGCCCTACGAGCAGTACTTC. Translating gives CASSPSSRPYEQYF. V is TRBV4-3 and J is TRBJ2-7; D is uncertain. V dropped 4 bases and J dropped 2 bases, with 12 bases sitting between them. The CDR3 is 14 residues long. Germline lookup yields CDR1 LGHNA and CDR2 YSLEER.

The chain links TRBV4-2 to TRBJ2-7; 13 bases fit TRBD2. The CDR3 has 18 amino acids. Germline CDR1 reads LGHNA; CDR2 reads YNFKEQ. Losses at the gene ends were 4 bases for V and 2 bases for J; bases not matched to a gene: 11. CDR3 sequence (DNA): TGTGCCAGCAGCCTCGGACTAGCGGGGGAATTCCAGACCTACGAGCAGTACTTC. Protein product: CASSLGLAGEFQTYEQYF.

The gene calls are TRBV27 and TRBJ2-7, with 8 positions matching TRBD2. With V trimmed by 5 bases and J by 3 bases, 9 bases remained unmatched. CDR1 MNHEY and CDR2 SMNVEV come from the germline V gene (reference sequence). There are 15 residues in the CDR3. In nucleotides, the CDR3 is TGTGCCAGCAGTCCCCGGGCGGGGGGCGACTACGAGCAGTACTTC. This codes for CASSPRAGGDYEQYF.

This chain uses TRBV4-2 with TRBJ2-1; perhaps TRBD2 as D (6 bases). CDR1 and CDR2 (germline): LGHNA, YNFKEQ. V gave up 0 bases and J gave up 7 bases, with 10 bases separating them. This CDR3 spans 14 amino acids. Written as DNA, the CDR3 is TGTGCCAGCAGCCAAGATCTGGAGGGGAATGAGCAGTTCTTC. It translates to CASSQDLEGNEQFF.

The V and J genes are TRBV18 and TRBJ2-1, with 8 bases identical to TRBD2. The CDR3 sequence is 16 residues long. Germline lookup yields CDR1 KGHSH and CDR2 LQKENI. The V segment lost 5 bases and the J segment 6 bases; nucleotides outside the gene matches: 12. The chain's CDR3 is CASSAFGGGTINEQFF. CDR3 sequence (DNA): TGTGCCAGCTCAGCCTTTGGCGGGGGGACTATCAATGAGCAGTTCTTC.

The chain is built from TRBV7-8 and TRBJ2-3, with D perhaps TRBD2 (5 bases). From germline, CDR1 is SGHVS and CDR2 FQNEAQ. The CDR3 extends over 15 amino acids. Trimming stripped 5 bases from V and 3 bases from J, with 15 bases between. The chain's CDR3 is CASSPRGVGTDTQYF. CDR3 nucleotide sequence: TGTGCCAGCAGCCCTCGGGGAGTCGGGACAGATACGCAGTATTTT.

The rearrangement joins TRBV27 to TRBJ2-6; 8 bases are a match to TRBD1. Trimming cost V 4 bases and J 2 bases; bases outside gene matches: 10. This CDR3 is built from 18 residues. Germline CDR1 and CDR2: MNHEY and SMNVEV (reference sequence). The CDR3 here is CASSSALDRVAGANVLTF. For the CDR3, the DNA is TGTGCCAGCAGTTCCGCCTTGGACAGGGTAGCTGGGGCCAACGTCCTGACTTTC.

The CDR3 region has the DNA TGTGCCATCTACAGGGTAGGTGAGCAGTACTTC. Amino acid sequence: CAIYRVGEQYF. V usage is TRBV2 and J usage is TRBJ2-7; tentatively, D is TRBD1 (6 bases). Deletions cut 10 bases from V and 7 bases from J, with 14 bases between. The germline CDR1 and CDR2 sequences are SNHLY and FYNNEI. CDR3 length: 11 amino acids. Drawing the rest from reference TRBV2 and TRBJ2-7, the complete variable domain is EPEVTQTPSHQVTQMGQEVILRCVPISNHLYFYWYRQILGQKVEFLVSFYNNEISEKSEIFDDQFSVERPDGSNFTLKIRSTKLEDSAMYFCAIYRVGEQYFGPGTRLTVT.